These 21 T cell receptor beta chains share one sample of origin, sequenced in a study of T-cell reconstitution after alpha-beta-depleted transplantation in children. A TCRbeta library incorporating unique molecular identifiers was prepared. TCRdb recomputed calls from the PCR reads with MiXCR, one row per CDR3 protein. The table shows approximately 85,000 distinct CDR3 sequences, with 13% to 15% occurring only once. This sample comprised PBMCs, mostly from graft donor cells, obtained 180 days after TCRalphabeta/CD19-depleted stem cell transplant. The origin of the receptors is a male patient aged 2 to 10 who had a stem cell transplant for acute lymphoblastic leukemia, so the T cells may come from the graft donor.

This clonotype was detected only a few times. CDR3 protein: CASSLEGRTKNIQYF. DNA of the CDR3: TGTGCCAGCAGCTTGGAGGGCAGAACCAAAAACATTCAGTACTTC. The chain joins TRBV7-2 to TRBJ2-4, with a weak D call TRBD2 (6 bases). The germline V and J ends were trimmed by 3 bases and 2 bases, with 11 bases remaining between them. This CDR3 is built from 15 residues. Germline V gene data show CDR1 as SGHTA and CDR2 as FQGNSA.

The chain joins TRBV28 to TRBJ2-7; tentative D call: TRBD1 (5 bases). Per the germline V gene, CDR1 is MDHEN and CDR2 is SYDVKM. The CDR3 length is 15 residues. V was cut by 7 bases and J by 5 bases, with 21 bases left in between. This chain's CDR3 is CASKWGTTGVHEQYF. The CDR3 region has the DNA TGTGCCAGCAAGTGGGGCACTACGGGCGTCCACGAGCAGTACTTC.

Written as DNA, the CDR3 is TGTGCCAGCAGTTGGACAGGGGGCTCCTATGGCTACACCTTC. Its translation: CASSWTGGSYGYTF. The chain joins TRBV12-3 or TRBV12-4 to TRBJ1-2; 11 bases are shared with TRBD1. J lost 4 bases, V lost 4 bases, and 2 bases had no gene match. The CDR3 loop spans 14 amino acids.

The chain joins TRBV4-2 to TRBJ2-1; the D is unclear. Germline V lookup: CDR1 LGHNA, CDR2 YNFKEQ. The CDR3 covers 13 residues. Deletions cut 7 bases from V and 0 bases from J, with 7 bases between. In DNA form, the CDR3 reads TGTGCCAGCACCCGAGACTCCTACAATGAGCAGTTCTTC. Amino acids: CASTRDSYNEQFF.

A word on this clonotype: Its ends do not fully match the called genes, so a read error is possible. Here the CDR3 DNA reads TGTGCCAGCACACCGGGGCCGGACTATGACTACACCTTC. Its protein is CASTPGPDYDYTF. The chain is built from TRBV4-2 and TRBJ1-2, with TRBD1 as a possible D gene (5 bases). CDR1 and CDR2 from the germline V gene are LGHNA and YNFKEQ. The CDR3 is made up of 13 amino acids.

The V gene is TRBV10-3, the J gene TRBJ2-3; no clear D gene. This CDR3 is built from 12 residues. Deletions cut 4 bases from V and 2 bases from J, with 4 bases between. Germline assignment: CDR1 ENHRY and CDR2 SYGVKD. The CDR3 spells CAISGDTDTQYF. The CDR3 nucleotides are TGTGCCATCAGTGGGGACACAGATACGCAGTATTTT.

This clonotype was counted between two and nine times. CDR3 nucleotides: TGTGCCACCAGCTATAGGGTGGGGTTGCAGTTCTTC. Translation gives CATSYRVGLQFF. The V call is TRBV15, the J call TRBJ2-1; the D is unclear. The CDR3 runs 12 residues. CDR1 LNHNV and CDR2 YYDKDF come from the germline V gene (reference sequence). V shed 5 bases and J shed 12 bases, with 14 bases lying between them.

The sample holds a few counts of this clonotype. The chain has TRBV5-1 and TRBJ2-2, with 9 bases identical to TRBD2. The CDR3 sequence is 17 residues long. The V gene's germline CDR1 is SGHRS and CDR2 YFSETQ. Losses at the gene ends were 0 bases for V and 2 bases for J; bases not matched to a gene: 5. This CDR3 is CASSLVWLAGNTGELFF. In nucleotides, the CDR3 is TGCGCCAGCAGCTTGGTTTGGCTAGCGGGAAACACCGGGGAGCTGTTTTTT.

The chain recombines TRBV27 with TRBJ1-2; 7 positions match TRBD1. Trimming at V came to 0 bases and at J to 2 bases, leaving 3 bases not matched to a gene. The CDR3 consists of 15 residues. Per the germline V gene, CDR1 is MNHEY and CDR2 is SMNVEV (reference sequence). The CDR3 DNA reads as TGTGCCAGCAGTTTATCGGCAGGGGGAAACTATGGCTACACCTTC. Translating gives CASSLSAGGNYGYTF.

The J gene is TRBJ2-1, the V gene TRBV7-9; 9 nucleotides align to TRBD1. V lost 5 bases, J lost 7 bases, and 9 bases stayed unmatched. The CDR3 loop spans 15 amino acids. Germline V lookup: CDR1 SEHNR, CDR2 FQNEAQ (reference sequence). CDR3 residues: CASSEPGQGGNEQFF. The CDR3 DNA follows: TGTGCCAGCAGCGAACCGGGACAGGGCGGAAATGAGCAGTTCTTC.

The chain employs TRBV11-1 and TRBJ2-5; 8 positions agree with TRBD2. Trimming at V came to 4 bases and at J to 5 bases, leaving 18 bases not matched to a gene. Germline V gene sequence: CDR1 SGHAT, CDR2 FQDESV (reference sequence). The CDR3 is made up of 18 amino acids. In nucleotides, the CDR3 is TGTGCCAGCAGCTCATGGAGGGGACTAGGAGGGGAATGGGAGACCCAGTACTTC. This codes for CASSSWRGLGGEWETQYF. Variable domain in full (rest from reference TRBV11-1 and TRBJ2-5): EAEVAQSPRYKITEKSQAVAFWCDPISGHATLYWYRQILGQGPELLVQFQDESVVDDSQLPKDRFSAERLKGVDSTLKIQPAELGDSAMYLCASSSWRGLGGEWETQYFGPGTRLLVL.

The chain couples TRBV7-9 to TRBJ2-7; D is perhaps TRBD1 (6 bases). V was trimmed by 4 bases and J by 7 bases, leaving 23 bases between them. In germline, CDR1 is SEHNR, CDR2 FQNEAQ (reference sequence). The CDR3 totals 16 residues. The CDR3 is CASSSISRDIPWEQYF. CDR3 nucleotide sequence: TGTGCCAGCAGCTCGATTTCCCGGGACATTCCTTGGGAGCAGTACTTC.

This clonotype was counted many times. The J gene is TRBJ2-3, the V gene TRBV10-2, with D maybe TRBD2 (5 bases). CDR1 WSHSY and CDR2 SAAADI come from the germline V gene. V dropped 3 bases and J dropped 2 bases, with 9 bases sitting between them. This CDR3 spans 14 amino acids. In DNA, the CDR3 is TGCGCCAGCAGTGAACAAGCGGACACAGATACGCAGTATTTT. Encoded protein: CASSEQADTDTQYF.

This clonotype occurred a few times. This chain links TRBV6-1 with TRBJ1-1; perhaps TRBD1 as D (5 bases). CDR1 and CDR2 from the germline V gene are MNHNS and SASEGT. The CDR3 covers 13 residues. Trimming removed 5 bases at V and 8 bases at J, with 15 bases between. This CDR3 reads CASSPPGEGEAFF. As DNA, the CDR3 is TGTGCCAGCAGTCCGCCGGGGGAGGGGGAAGCTTTCTTT.

The chain links TRBV5-1 to TRBJ2-3; no firm D call. Germline CDR1 reads SGHRS; CDR2 reads YFSETQ. The CDR3 length is 13 residues. V shed 4 bases and J shed 0 bases, with 6 bases lying between them. CDR3 nucleotides: TGCGCCAGCAGCACGGGCAGCACAGATACGCAGTATTTT. It translates to CASSTGSTDTQYF.

This chain uses TRBV7-2 with TRBJ2-5; possible D gene TRBD1, 5 bases. The V gene lost 0 bases and the J gene lost 7 bases, with 12 bases spanning the gap. The length of the CDR3 is 14 residues. Germline CDR1 SGHTA, CDR2 FQGNSA. CDR3 amino acids: CASSLAAGWVTQYF. The CDR3 region has the DNA TGTGCCAGCAGCTTAGCGGCAGGGTGGGTGACCCAGTACTTC.

The CDR3 DNA follows: TGCAGTGCCGGGCGGCGGGCTAGCACAGATACGCAGTATTTT. It codes for CSAGRRASTDTQYF. This chain joins TRBV20-1 and TRBJ2-3; D may be TRBD2 (5 bases). Germline-derived CDR1 and CDR2 are DFQATT and SNEGSKA (reference sequence). The V gene lost 6 bases and the J gene lost 0 bases, with 13 bases spanning the gap. The CDR3 has 14 residues.

Only a few counts were recorded for this clonotype. The chain joins TRBV5-6 to TRBJ2-1; 10 bases match TRBD2. CDR1 SGHDT and CDR2 YYEEEE come from the germline V gene. Trimming took 2 bases from V and 7 from J; bases not matched to a gene: 6. The CDR3 has 15 residues. CDR3 in amino acids: CASSFPGLATNEQFF. The CDR3 DNA sequence: TGTGCCAGCAGCTTCCCGGGACTAGCGACGAATGAGCAGTTCTTC.

This clonotype was observed a few times. The chain employs TRBV9 and TRBJ1-3; TRBD1 agrees at 9 bases. Unmatched junction bases numbered 13, after V lost 4 bases and J lost 5 bases. Looked up from germline, CDR1 is SGDLS and CDR2 is YYNGEE. This CDR3 contains 17 residues. The CDR3 DNA follows: TGTGCCAGCAGCAACCCCCGGACAGGGGTTGTCAGAAACACCATATATTTT. It is translated as CASSNPRTGVVRNTIYF.

This rearrangement joins TRBV7-9 to TRBJ1-1; no clear D gene. CDR1 is SEHNR and CDR2 is FQNEAQ in the germline V gene (reference sequence). V shed 1 base and J shed 5 bases, with 8 bases lying between them. The CDR3 sequence is 13 residues long. CDR3 residues: CASSLGLGTEAFF. The CDR3 DNA is TGTGCCAGCAGCTTAGGGTTAGGGACTGAAGCTTTCTTT.

This clonotype was seen only a few times. The V call is TRBV7-9, the J call TRBJ2-7; TRBD1 is a possible D gene (6 bases). This CDR3 has 14 residues. CDR1 is SEHNR and CDR2 is FQNEAQ in the germline V gene (reference sequence). V lost 5 bases and J lost 8, with 19 bases in between. For the CDR3, the DNA is TGTGCCAGCAGCCAAAACCGGGACACGAGCCAGCAGTACTTC. This gives the protein CASSQNRDTSQQYF.